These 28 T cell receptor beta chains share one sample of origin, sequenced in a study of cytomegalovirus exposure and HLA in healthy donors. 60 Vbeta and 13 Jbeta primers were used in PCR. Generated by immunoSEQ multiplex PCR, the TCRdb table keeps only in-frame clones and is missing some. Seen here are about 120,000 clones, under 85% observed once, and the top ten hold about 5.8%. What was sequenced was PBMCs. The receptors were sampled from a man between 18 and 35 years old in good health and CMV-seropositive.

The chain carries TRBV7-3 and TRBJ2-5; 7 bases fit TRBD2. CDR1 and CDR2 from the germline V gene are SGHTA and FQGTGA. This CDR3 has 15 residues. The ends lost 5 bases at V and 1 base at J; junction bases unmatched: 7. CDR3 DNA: TGTGCCAGCAGCCCTCGGGGGGAGGCCCAAGAGACCCAGTACTTC. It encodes CASSPRGEAQETQYF.

CDR3 sequence (DNA): TGTGCCAGCAGCTTAGGGGGGGCAGATACGCAGTATTTT. Its protein is CASSLGGADTQYF. The rearrangement joins TRBV7-6 to TRBJ2-3, with a tentative D call TRBD2 (6 bases). There are 13 residues in the CDR3. V was cut by 1 base and J by 4 bases, with 6 bases left in between. The V gene's germline CDR1 is SGHVS and CDR2 FNYEAQ.

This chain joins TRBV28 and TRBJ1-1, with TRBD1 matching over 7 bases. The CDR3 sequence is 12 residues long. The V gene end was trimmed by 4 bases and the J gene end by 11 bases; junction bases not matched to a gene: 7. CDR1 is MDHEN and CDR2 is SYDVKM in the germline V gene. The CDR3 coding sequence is TGTGCCAGCAGTTCGACAGGGAAGTGGGCTTTCTTT. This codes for CASSSTGKWAFF.

The CDR3, as DNA: TGTGCCAGCGCCCCCCTTGGCCCCTTTTACGAGCAGTACTTC. It encodes CASAPLGPFYEQYF. The rearrangement uses TRBV6-5 and TRBJ2-7; unclear D gene. Trimming stripped 8 bases from V and 4 bases from J, with 18 bases between. This CDR3 is built from 14 residues. The germline V gene has CDR1 MNHEY and CDR2 SVGAGI.

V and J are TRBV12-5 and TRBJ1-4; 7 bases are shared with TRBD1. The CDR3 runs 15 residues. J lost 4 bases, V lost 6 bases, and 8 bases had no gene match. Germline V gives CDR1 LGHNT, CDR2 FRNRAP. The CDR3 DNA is TGTGCTAGTGGGATCCCTCGGACAGGTAATGAAAAACTGTTTTTT. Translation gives CASGIPRTGNEKLFF.

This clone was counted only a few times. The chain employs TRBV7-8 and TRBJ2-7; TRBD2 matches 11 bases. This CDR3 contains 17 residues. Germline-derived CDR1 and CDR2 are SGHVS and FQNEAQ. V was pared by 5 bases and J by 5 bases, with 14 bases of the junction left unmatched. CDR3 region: CASSISGRATPDNEQYF. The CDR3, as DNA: TGTGCCAGCAGCATTAGCGGGAGGGCCACCCCCGATAACGAGCAGTACTTC.

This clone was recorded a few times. CDR3: CASSSWDRAYGYTF. Written as DNA, the CDR3 is TGTGCCAGCAGTTCTTGGGACAGGGCCTATGGCTACACCTTC. The chain is built from TRBV6-5 and TRBJ1-2, with 9 positions matching TRBD1. The CDR3 extends over 14 amino acids. The germline V gene encodes CDR1 MNHEY and CDR2 SVGAGI. V lost 4 bases to trimming and J lost 4 bases; unmatched junction nucleotides: 4.

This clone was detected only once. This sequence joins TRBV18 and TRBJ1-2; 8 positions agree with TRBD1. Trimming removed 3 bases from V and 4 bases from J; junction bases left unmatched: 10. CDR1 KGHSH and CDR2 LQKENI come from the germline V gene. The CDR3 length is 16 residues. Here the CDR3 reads CASSPGTGYDSYGYTF. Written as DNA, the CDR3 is TGTGCCAGCTCACCGGGGACAGGCTATGACAGCTATGGCTACACCTTC.

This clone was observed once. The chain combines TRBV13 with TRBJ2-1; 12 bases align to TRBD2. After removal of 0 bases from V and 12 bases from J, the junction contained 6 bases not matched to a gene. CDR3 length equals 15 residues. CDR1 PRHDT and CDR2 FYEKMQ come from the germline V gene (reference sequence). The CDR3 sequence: CASSLGLAGGSWQFF. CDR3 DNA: TGTGCCAGCAGCTTAGGCCTAGCGGGAGGGAGTTGGCAGTTCTTC.

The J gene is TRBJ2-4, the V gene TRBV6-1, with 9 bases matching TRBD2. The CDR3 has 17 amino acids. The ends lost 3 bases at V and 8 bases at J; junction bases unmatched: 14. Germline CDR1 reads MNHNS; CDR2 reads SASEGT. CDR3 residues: CASSELSWRGGQDIQYF. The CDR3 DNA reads TGTGCCAGCAGTGAGCTAAGTTGGCGGGGGGGCCAGGACATTCAGTACTTC.

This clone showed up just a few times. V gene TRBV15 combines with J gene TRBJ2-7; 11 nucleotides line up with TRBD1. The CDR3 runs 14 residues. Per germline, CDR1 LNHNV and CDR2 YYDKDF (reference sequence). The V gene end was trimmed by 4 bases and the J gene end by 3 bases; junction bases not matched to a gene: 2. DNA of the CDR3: TGTGCCACCAGCACCGGGACAGGGGGCTACGAGCAGTACTTC. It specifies CATSTGTGGYEQYF.

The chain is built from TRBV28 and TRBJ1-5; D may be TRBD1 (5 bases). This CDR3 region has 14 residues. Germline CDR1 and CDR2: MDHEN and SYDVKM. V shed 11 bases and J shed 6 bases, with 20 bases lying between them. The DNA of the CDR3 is TGTGCCTGTAGAGGGCAGGAGGGACTTCAGCCCCAGCATTTT. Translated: CACRGQEGLQPQHF.

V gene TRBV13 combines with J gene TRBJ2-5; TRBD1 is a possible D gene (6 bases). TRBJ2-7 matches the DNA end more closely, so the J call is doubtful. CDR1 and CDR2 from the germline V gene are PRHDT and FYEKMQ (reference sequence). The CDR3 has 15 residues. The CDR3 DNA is TGTGCCAGCAGCCCCGACGGGACAAATGCCTACGAGCAGTACTTC. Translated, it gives CASSPDGTNAYEQYF.

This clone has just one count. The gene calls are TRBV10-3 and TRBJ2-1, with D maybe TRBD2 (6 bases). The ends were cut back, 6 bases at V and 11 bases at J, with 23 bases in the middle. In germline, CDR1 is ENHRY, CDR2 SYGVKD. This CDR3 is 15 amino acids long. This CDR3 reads CAIREGGTYNDQQFF. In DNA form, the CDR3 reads TGTGCCATCAGGGAGGGCGGGACCTACAATGACCAGCAGTTCTTC.

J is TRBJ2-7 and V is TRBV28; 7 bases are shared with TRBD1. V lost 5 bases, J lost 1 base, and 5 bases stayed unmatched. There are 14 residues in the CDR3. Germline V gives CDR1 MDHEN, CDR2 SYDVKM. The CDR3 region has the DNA TGTGCCAGCAGTGGCCGGGACAGATCCTACGAGCAGTACTTC. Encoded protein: CASSGRDRSYEQYF.

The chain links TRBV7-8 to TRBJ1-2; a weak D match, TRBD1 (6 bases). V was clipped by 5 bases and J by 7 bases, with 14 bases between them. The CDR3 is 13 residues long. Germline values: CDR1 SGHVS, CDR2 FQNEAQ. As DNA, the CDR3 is TGTGCCAGCAGCCCGTTACAGGGTCGTGGCTACACCTTC. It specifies CASSPLQGRGYTF.

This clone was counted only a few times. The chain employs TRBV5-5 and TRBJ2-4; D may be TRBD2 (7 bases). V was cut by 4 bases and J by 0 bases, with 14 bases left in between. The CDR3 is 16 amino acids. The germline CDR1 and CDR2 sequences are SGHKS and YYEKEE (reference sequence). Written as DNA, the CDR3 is TGTGCCAGCAGCGGGGGGGGCACCTTAGCCAAAAACATTCAGTACTTC. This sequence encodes CASSGGGTLAKNIQYF.

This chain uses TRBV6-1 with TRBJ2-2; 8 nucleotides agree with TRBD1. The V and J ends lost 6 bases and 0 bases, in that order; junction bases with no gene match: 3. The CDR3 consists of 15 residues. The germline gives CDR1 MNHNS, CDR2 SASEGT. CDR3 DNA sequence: TGTGCCAGCAGCTGGGACAGGACGAACACCGGGGAGCTGTTTTTT. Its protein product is CASSWDRTNTGELFF.

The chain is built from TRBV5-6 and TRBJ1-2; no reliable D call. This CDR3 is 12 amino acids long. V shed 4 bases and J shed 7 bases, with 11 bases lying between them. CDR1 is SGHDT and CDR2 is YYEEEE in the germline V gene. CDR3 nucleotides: TGTGCCAGCAGCCTACGCCCGGGTGGCTACACCTTC. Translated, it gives CASSLRPGGYTF.

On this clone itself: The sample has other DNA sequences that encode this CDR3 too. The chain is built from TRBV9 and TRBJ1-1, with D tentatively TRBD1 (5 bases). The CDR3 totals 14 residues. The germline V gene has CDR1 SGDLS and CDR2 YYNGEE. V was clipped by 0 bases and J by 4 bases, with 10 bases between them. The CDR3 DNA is TGTGCCAGCAGCGTAGGGCAGGGAAGCACTGAAGCTTTCTTT. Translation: CASSVGQGSTEAFF.

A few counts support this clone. CDR3 DNA sequence: TGTGCCAGCAGCTATAGACAGGGGCCCGGGGAGCTGTTTTTT. Amino acids: CASSYRQGPGELFF. J is TRBJ2-2 and V is TRBV7-2; 8 bases align to TRBD1. Germline assignment: CDR1 SGHTA and CDR2 FQGNSA. J gave up 6 bases and V 4 bases, and 4 bases lay outside the gene matches. The CDR3 has 14 residues.

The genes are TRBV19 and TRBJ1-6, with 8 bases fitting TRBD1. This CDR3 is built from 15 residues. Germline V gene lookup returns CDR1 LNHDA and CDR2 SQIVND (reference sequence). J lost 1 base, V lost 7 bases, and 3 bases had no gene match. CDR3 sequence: CASNRQGSYNSPLHF. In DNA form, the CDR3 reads TGTGCCAGTAACCGACAGGGGTCCTATAATTCACCCCTCCACTTT.

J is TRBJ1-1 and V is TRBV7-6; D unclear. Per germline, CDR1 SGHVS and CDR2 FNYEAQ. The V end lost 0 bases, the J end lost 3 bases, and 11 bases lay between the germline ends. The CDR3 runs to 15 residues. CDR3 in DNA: TGTGCCAGCAGCTTAGCGGGAGGGAAGTACACTGAAGCTTTCTTT. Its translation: CASSLAGGKYTEAFF.

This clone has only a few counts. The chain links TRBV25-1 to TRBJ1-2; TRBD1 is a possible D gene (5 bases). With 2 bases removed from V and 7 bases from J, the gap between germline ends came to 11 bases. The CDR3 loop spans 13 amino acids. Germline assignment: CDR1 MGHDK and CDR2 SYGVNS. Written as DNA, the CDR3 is TGTGCCAGCAGTGAACCAGGGAACATTGGCTACACCTTC. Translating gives CASSEPGNIGYTF.

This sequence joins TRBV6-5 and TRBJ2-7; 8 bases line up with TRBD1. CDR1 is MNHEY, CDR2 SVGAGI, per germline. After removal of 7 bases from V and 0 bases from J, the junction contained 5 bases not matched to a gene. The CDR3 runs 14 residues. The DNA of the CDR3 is TGTGCCAGCACCCCCGGACAGGGCTCCTACGAGCAGTACTTC. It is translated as CASTPGQGSYEQYF.

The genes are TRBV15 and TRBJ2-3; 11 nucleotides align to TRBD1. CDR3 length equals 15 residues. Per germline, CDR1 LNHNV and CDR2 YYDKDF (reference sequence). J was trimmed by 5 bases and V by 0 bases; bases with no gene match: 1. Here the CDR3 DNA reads TGTGCCACCAGCAGAGAAGGGACAGGGGGAGATACGCAGTATTTT. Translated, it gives CATSREGTGGDTQYF.

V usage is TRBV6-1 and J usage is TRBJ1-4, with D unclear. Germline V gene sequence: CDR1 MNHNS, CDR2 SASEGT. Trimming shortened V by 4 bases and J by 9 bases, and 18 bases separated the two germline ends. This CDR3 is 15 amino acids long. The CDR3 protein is CASSGRESGSQKLFF. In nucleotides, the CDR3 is TGTGCCAGCAGTGGCCGGGAGTCTGGCTCCCAAAAACTGTTTTTT.

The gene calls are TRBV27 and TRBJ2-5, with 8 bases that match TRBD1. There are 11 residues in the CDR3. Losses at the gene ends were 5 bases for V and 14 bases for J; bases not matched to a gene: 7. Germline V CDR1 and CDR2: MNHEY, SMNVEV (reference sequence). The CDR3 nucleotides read TGTGCCAGCAGTCCCGGGACAGGTTTTTACTTC. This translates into CASSPGTGFYF.